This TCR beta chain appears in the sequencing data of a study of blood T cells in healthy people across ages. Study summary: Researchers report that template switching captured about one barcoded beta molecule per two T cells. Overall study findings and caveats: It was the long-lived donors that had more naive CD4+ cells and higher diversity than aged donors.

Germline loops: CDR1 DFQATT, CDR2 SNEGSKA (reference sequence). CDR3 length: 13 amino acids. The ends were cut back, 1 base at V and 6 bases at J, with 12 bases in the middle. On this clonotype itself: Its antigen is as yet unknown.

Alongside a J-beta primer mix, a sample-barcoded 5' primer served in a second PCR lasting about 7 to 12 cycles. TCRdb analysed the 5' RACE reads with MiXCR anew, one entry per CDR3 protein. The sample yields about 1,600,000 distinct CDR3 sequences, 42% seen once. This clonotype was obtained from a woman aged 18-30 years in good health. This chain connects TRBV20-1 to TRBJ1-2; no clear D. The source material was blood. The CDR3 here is CSARGTRENGYTF. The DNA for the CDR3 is TGCAGTGCTAGAGGGACCCGCGAAAATGGCTACACCTTC.